This record covers a single T cell receptor beta chain. The sample originates from a study of T cell responses to AZD1222 COVID-19 vaccine. The germline CDR1 and CDR2 sequences are KGHDR and SFDVKD. Trimming at V came to 6 bases and at J to 8 bases, leaving 1 base not matched to a gene. This CDR3 region has 14 residues. Measured with immunoSEQ multiplex PCR; TCRdb has only the in-frame clones, and not every one. The sample has 150,000 to 200,000 clones; roughly 94% are singletons. This chain joins TRBV24-1 and TRBJ2-1; TRBD2 aligns across 15 bases. The clonotype comes from an adult who received the AZD1222 COVID-19 vaccine. This specimen was peripheral blood, taken 28 days after the second AZD1222 dose. The CDR3 region is CATSRTSGRDEQFF. The CDR3 DNA is TGTGCCACCAGTAGGACTAGCGGGAGGGATGAGCAGTTCTTC.